The 28 T cell receptor beta chains below come from one sample, sequenced in a study of cytomegalovirus exposure and HLA in healthy donors (dated by TCRdb to about 2017). Libraries came from the immunoSEQ multiplex PCR assay. TCRdb carries this immuneACCESS record with in-frame sequences only. Its versions omit some clonotypes, under half of them owing to an unresolved V gene in the studies checked, with the rest unexplained. The sample contains some 41,000 clones, 93% of them found a single time. The ten largest make up around 2.1% of the sample. The sample was PBMCs. The receptor source for this set is a woman between 18 and 29 years old in good health and CMV-seronegative.

The chain has TRBV4-2 and TRBJ2-1, with 8 bases matching TRBD2. V lost 1 base to trimming and J lost 9 bases; unmatched junction nucleotides: 14. CDR3 length equals 17 residues. Germline CDR1 and CDR2: LGHNA and YNFKEQ. CDR3 bases: TGTGCCAGCAGCCAAGCCCTGCTGAGCGGGAGCGGGAGTGAGCAGTTCTTC. This codes for CASSQALLSGSGSEQFF.

V usage is TRBV5-4 and J usage is TRBJ1-1; a weak D match, TRBD1 (6 bases). This CDR3 has 17 amino acids. Trimming removed 1 base from V and 5 bases from J, with 21 bases in between. Germline V gene data show CDR1 as SGHNT and CDR2 as YYREEE (reference sequence). In DNA form, the CDR3 reads TGTGCCAGCAGCTTGAGCGGTGCGGGCAGGGGTTATACTGAAGCTTTCTTT. Amino acids: CASSLSGAGRGYTEAFF.

This chain connects TRBV2 to TRBJ1-2; D perhaps matches TRBD1 (5 bases). Trimming removed 4 bases from V and 2 bases from J, with 11 bases in between. CDR1 and CDR2 (germline): SNHLY, FYNNEI. This CDR3 spans 14 amino acids. CDR3 in amino acids: CASSAQGSNYGYTF. CDR3 sequence (DNA): TGTGCCAGCAGTGCGCAGGGCTCGAACTATGGCTACACCTTC.

The rearrangement links TRBV6-1 to TRBJ2-2, with D unresolved. The CDR3 runs 15 residues. With 4 bases removed from V and 9 bases from J, the gap between germline ends came to 18 bases. Germline V gene sequence: CDR1 MNHNS, CDR2 SASEGT. The CDR3 protein is CASSGQAEYSWELFF. The CDR3 DNA follows: TGTGCCAGCAGTGGACAAGCCGAATATTCTTGGGAGCTGTTTTTT.

The J gene is TRBJ2-7, the V gene TRBV13, with 9 bases aligning to TRBD1. This CDR3 region has 14 residues. The junction had 7 bases not matched to a gene; V was cut back by 5 bases and J by 5 bases. Germline CDR1 reads PRHDT; CDR2 reads FYEKMQ (reference sequence). In nucleotides, the CDR3 is TGTGCCAGCAGCCGCCGGGACAGGGAGGACGAGCAGTACTTC. Encoded protein: CASSRRDREDEQYF.

The chain employs TRBV5-1 and TRBJ2-1, with D maybe TRBD2 (5 bases). V was pared by 0 bases and J by 12 bases, with 10 bases between. In germline, CDR1 is SGHRS, CDR2 YFSETQ. CDR3 length equals 12 residues. CDR3 DNA: TGCGCCAGCAGCTTGGAAGGAGGTGGGCAGTTCTTC. Translated, it gives CASSLEGGGQFF.

The chain combines TRBV18 with TRBJ2-5; perhaps TRBD2 as D (5 bases). Germline lookup yields CDR1 KGHSH and CDR2 LQKENI. This CDR3 has 17 amino acids. Trimming left V 4 bases short and J 1 base short, with 19 bases between. CDR3 coding DNA: TGTGCCAGCTCACGCCCACCCTTGAGACGGGGCCAAGAGACCCAGTACTTC. Its translation is CASSRPPLRRGQETQYF.

V and J are TRBV28 and TRBJ2-1; 12 bases match TRBD2. CDR1 MDHEN and CDR2 SYDVKM come from the germline V gene. CDR3 length: 15 amino acids. The junction had 9 bases not matched to a gene; V was cut back by 7 bases and J by 8 bases. CDR3 sequence: CASTPSGGADYEQFF. For the CDR3, the DNA is TGTGCCAGCACCCCTAGCGGGGGGGCCGATTATGAGCAGTTCTTC.

V usage is TRBV6-5 and J usage is TRBJ2-7, with D maybe TRBD2 (6 bases). Germline V lookup: CDR1 MNHEY, CDR2 SVGAGI. The CDR3 totals 15 residues. V lost 5 bases and J lost 3, with 17 bases in between. The chain's CDR3 is CASSSGSSYHYEQYF. CDR3 sequence (DNA): TGTGCCAGCAGTAGCGGGTCCTCGTATCACTACGAGCAGTACTTC.

The chain is built from TRBV4-2 and TRBJ2-7; 9 bases line up with TRBD2. The J segment lost 6 bases and the V segment lost 3 bases, leaving 6 bases of the junction unmatched. There are 14 residues in the CDR3. Germline V CDR1 and CDR2: LGHNA, YNFKEQ. CDR3 amino acids: CASSHSAGGVEQYF. The CDR3, as DNA: TGTGCCAGCAGCCATTCAGCGGGGGGAGTCGAGCAGTACTTC.

This clone has a single count. The V gene is TRBV9, the J gene TRBJ2-3, with 10 bases fitting TRBD2. The CDR3 consists of 15 residues. J lost 9 bases, V lost 0 bases, and 7 bases had no gene match. The germline V gene encodes CDR1 SGDLS and CDR2 YYNGEE. The CDR3 coding sequence is TGTGCCAGCAGCGTAGAGGCTAGCGGGAGTGGGACGCAGTATTTT. It yields the protein CASSVEASGSGTQYF.

The rearrangement joins TRBV2 to TRBJ1-1; D gene ambiguous. This CDR3 is 12 amino acids long. CDR1 SNHLY and CDR2 FYNNEI come from the germline V gene. V dropped 6 bases and J dropped 0 bases, with 5 bases sitting between them. This chain's CDR3 is CASSIMNTEAFF. CDR3 nucleotides: TGTGCCAGCAGCATCATGAACACTGAAGCTTTCTTT.

CDR3 protein: CASSLSVMSSYEQYF. The CDR3, as DNA: TGTGCCAGCAGTTTATCGGTTATGAGCTCCTACGAGCAGTACTTC. V and J are TRBV27 and TRBJ2-7; D gene ambiguous. Germline V gene sequence: CDR1 MNHEY, CDR2 SMNVEV (reference sequence). This CDR3 has 15 amino acids. Trimming stripped 0 bases from V and 0 bases from J, with 9 bases between.

The chain is built from TRBV7-6 and TRBJ2-3, with a tentative D call TRBD2 (6 bases). Germline values: CDR1 SGHVS, CDR2 FNYEAQ. This CDR3 is 15 amino acids long. V was shortened by 0 bases and J by 2 bases, with 9 bases between the two germline ends. This CDR3 is CASSLAGDSTDTQYF. For the CDR3, the DNA is TGTGCCAGCAGCTTAGCGGGGGACTCCACAGATACGCAGTATTTT.

CDR3 coding DNA: TGTGCCAGCAGCCTCGGACAGGGGACAACCTACGAGCAGTACTTC. Its protein product is CASSLGQGTTYEQYF. The chain couples TRBV5-4 to TRBJ2-7; 9 bases align to TRBD1. The CDR3 covers 15 residues. Germline V gene data show CDR1 as SGHNT and CDR2 as YYREEE (reference sequence). V lost 4 bases, J lost 2 bases, and 7 bases stayed unmatched.

This clone was detected once. This chain links TRBV7-2 with TRBJ1-1; D remains ambiguous. The CDR3 extends over 12 amino acids. Germline values: CDR1 SGHTA, CDR2 FQGNSA. V was trimmed by 1 base and J by 7 bases, leaving 7 bases between them. For the CDR3, the DNA is TGTGCCAGCAGCTTAGGAACGGTTGAAGCTTTCTTT. Translated, it gives CASSLGTVEAFF.

The V and J genes are TRBV5-6 and TRBJ2-3, with 9 positions matching TRBD1. Germline V gene lookup returns CDR1 SGHDT and CDR2 YYEEEE. After removal of 3 bases from V and 4 bases from J, the junction contained 6 bases not matched to a gene. There are 15 residues in the CDR3. The chain's CDR3 is CASSSGQGRSDTQYF. CDR3 nucleotide sequence: TGTGCCAGCAGCTCAGGACAGGGGAGGTCAGATACGCAGTATTTT.

The chain combines TRBV28 with TRBJ1-5, with D maybe TRBD1 (6 bases). CDR3 length: 15 amino acids. V was shortened by 7 bases and J by 5 bases, with 18 bases between the two germline ends. Germline CDR1 is MDHEN and CDR2 is SYDVKM. The CDR3 sequence: CASTDLQGLDQPQHF. In DNA, the CDR3 is TGTGCCAGCACCGATTTACAGGGCCTCGATCAGCCCCAGCATTTT. Full variable domain (rest looked up from reference TRBV28 and TRBJ1-5): DVKVTQSSRYLVKRTGEKVFLECVQDMDHENMFWYRQDPGLGLRLIYFSYDVKMKEKGDIPEGYSVSREKKERFSLILESASTNQTSMYLCASTDLQGLDQPQHFGDGTRLSIL.

The chain carries TRBV25-1 and TRBJ1-1; D gene unclear. The V end lost 5 bases, the J end lost 1 base, and 11 bases lay between the germline ends. The germline CDR1 and CDR2 sequences are MGHDK and SYGVNS. The CDR3 is 14 residues long. CDR3 protein: CASSWQNQNTEAFF. CDR3 nucleotide sequence: TGTGCCAGCAGTTGGCAGAACCAGAACACTGAAGCTTTCTTT.

The chain uses TRBV30 and TRBJ1-1; a possible D gene is TRBD1 (5 bases). The CDR3 runs 11 residues. The V gene's germline CDR1 is GTSNPN and CDR2 SVGIG (reference sequence). The CDR3 reads CAWGTGTEAFF. CDR3 DNA sequence: TGTGCGTGGGGGACTGGCACTGAAGCTTTCTTT.

The rearrangement joins TRBV4-1 to TRBJ1-5, with D possibly TRBD1 on 6 matching bases. This CDR3 is built from 15 residues. Germline CDR1 and CDR2: MGHRA and YSYEKL. Trimming removed 2 bases at V and 0 bases at J, with 8 bases between. CDR3 loop: CASSQQQGSNQPQHF. The CDR3 DNA reads as TGCGCCAGCAGCCAACAACAGGGTAGCAATCAGCCCCAGCATTTT.

The CDR3 sequence: CASSSTDGLAGGGPYNEQFF. The CDR3 coding sequence is TGTGCCAGCAGCTCGACCGACGGACTAGCGGGAGGGGGACCTTACAATGAGCAGTTCTTC. The V call is TRBV5-4, the J call TRBJ2-1; TRBD2 aligns across 15 bases. The germline CDR1 and CDR2 sequences are SGHNT and YYREEE (reference sequence). With 3 bases clipped from V and 4 bases from J, the junction kept 14 bases outside the gene matches. The CDR3 is 20 residues long.

The chain combines TRBV5-6 with TRBJ2-7, with TRBD1 matching over 7 bases. The V segment lost 5 bases and the J segment 2 bases; nucleotides outside the gene matches: 7. The length of the CDR3 is 14 residues. Per germline, CDR1 SGHDT and CDR2 YYEEEE. The CDR3 loop reads CASSPYQGAYEQYF. The CDR3 DNA follows: TGTGCCAGCAGTCCCTACCAGGGGGCCTACGAGCAGTACTTC.

The rearrangement uses TRBV25-1 and TRBJ2-5, with D perhaps matching TRBD2 (6 bases). CDR3 size: 17 residues. CDR1 is MGHDK, CDR2 SYGVNS, per germline. The ends were cut back, 2 bases at V and 2 bases at J, with 18 bases in the middle. The CDR3 DNA reads TGTGCCAGCAGTGAAACGGTCTTAGCGGCCATACAAGAGACCCAGTACTTC. Its protein product is CASSETVLAAIQETQYF.

The chain recombines TRBV10-3 with TRBJ2-1; 9 nucleotides align to TRBD2. Germline V CDR1 and CDR2: ENHRY, SYGVKD. V was pared by 2 bases and J by 1 base, with 0 bases of the junction left unmatched. The CDR3 has 15 amino acids. CDR3 residues: CAISEAGGSYNEQFF. The CDR3 DNA follows: TGTGCCATCAGTGAGGCGGGGGGGTCCTACAATGAGCAGTTCTTC.

The chain carries TRBV5-1 and TRBJ2-1, with TRBD2 matching over 14 bases. This CDR3 is 16 amino acids long. V was clipped by 4 bases and J by 8 bases; unmatched bases: 8. Germline V CDR1 and CDR2: SGHRS, YFSETQ. Written as DNA, the CDR3 is TGCGCCAGCAGCGGGGGACTAGCGGGAGTCAGCGATGAGCAGTTCTTC. This codes for CASSGGLAGVSDEQFF.

This clone was seen a single time. This chain joins TRBV4-2 and TRBJ1-4; D is perhaps TRBD1 (5 bases). V shed 0 bases and J shed 6 bases, with 11 bases lying between them. The CDR3 contains 15 residues. From germline, CDR1 is LGHNA and CDR2 YNFKEQ. The CDR3 here is CASSQDGGGYEKLFF. The CDR3 bases are TGTGCCAGCAGCCAAGATGGTGGGGGGTATGAAAAACTGTTTTTT.

The rearrangement joins TRBV5-1 to TRBJ1-1, with a tentative D call TRBD1 (6 bases). Trimming removed 2 bases at V and 6 bases at J, with 14 bases between. The CDR3 length is 14 residues. The germline V gene has CDR1 SGHRS and CDR2 YFSETQ. The CDR3 DNA reads TGCGCCAGCAGCTTACAGGGCCAGAGGGCTGAAGCTTTCTTT. Translating gives CASSLQGQRAEAFF. Full variable domain (outside the CDR3, taken from reference TRBV5-1 and TRBJ1-1): KAGVTQTPRYLIKTRGQQVTLSCSPISGHRSVSWYQQTPGQGLQFLFEYFSETQRNKGNFPGRFSGRQFSNSRSEMNVSTLELGDSALYLCASSLQGQRAEAFFGQGTRLTVV.